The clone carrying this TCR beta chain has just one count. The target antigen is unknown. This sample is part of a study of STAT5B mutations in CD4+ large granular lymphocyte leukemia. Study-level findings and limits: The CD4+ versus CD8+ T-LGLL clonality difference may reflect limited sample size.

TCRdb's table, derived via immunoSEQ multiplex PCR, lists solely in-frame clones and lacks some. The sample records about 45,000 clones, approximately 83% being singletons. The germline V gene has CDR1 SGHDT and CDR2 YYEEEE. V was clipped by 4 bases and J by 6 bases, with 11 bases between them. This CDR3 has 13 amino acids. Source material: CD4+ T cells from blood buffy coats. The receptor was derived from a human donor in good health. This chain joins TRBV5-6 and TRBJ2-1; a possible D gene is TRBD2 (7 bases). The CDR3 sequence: CASSGGGRNEQFF. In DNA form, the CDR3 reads TGTGCCAGCAGCGGGGGGGGGCGCAATGAGCAGTTCTTC.